The 27 T cell receptor beta chains below were found in one sample sequenced in a study of response to subunit inactivated influenza vaccine. Each CDR3 protein is one row after TCRdb ran MiXCR on the RT-PCR reads. The sample lists about 780,000 distinct CDR3 sequences, less than 20% seen once, with about a tenth in the top ten. Source: PBMCs from blood, taken roughly 5 days after vaccination. All receptors come from a man aged 45-60 years who received an inactivated influenza vaccine.

V usage is TRBV29-1 and J usage is TRBJ2-7, with D possibly being TRBD1 (5 bases). The V gene lost 7 bases and the J gene lost 3 bases, with 13 bases spanning the gap. There are 12 residues in the CDR3. Germline loops: CDR1 SQVTM, CDR2 ANQGSEA. This CDR3 reads CSAGPGFYEQYF. The CDR3 nucleotides read TGCAGCGCCGGACCAGGGTTCTACGAGCAGTACTTC.

The chain joins TRBV7-2 to TRBJ2-7, with TRBD1 matching 7 bases. The V gene's germline CDR1 is SGHTA and CDR2 FQGNSA. The CDR3 covers 17 residues. V trimming: 0 bases; J trimming: 3 bases; junction bases outside the gene matches: 11. CDR3 loop: CASSLAYSNRQGYEQYF. For the CDR3, the DNA is TGTGCCAGCAGCTTAGCCTACTCAAATCGACAGGGCTACGAGCAGTACTTC.

This chain joins TRBV6-2 or TRBV6-3 and TRBJ1-5, with D perhaps TRBD1 (5 bases). CDR1 MNHEY and CDR2 SVGEGT come from the germline V gene. Trimming pared 2 bases from V and 4 bases from J, leaving 15 bases between. The CDR3 has 16 amino acids. For the CDR3, the DNA is TGTGCCAGCAGTTACGGTGGGGGGATTGGGAATCAGCCCCAGCATTTT. Translation: CASSYGGGIGNQPQHF.

The table lists this clonotype with a few counts. The chain joins TRBV6-5 to TRBJ2-2; tentative D call: TRBD1 (5 bases). The ends were cut back, 2 bases at V and 1 base at J, with 8 bases in the middle. This CDR3 is 15 amino acids long. Germline V gene data show CDR1 as MNHEY and CDR2 as SVGAGI. CDR3: CASSYLQGNTGELFF. The CDR3 nucleotides are TGTGCCAGCAGTTACCTCCAGGGGAACACCGGGGAGCTGTTTTTT.

This clonotype was seen a handful of times. V gene TRBV6-5 combines with J gene TRBJ2-1, with TRBD1 as a possible D gene (5 bases). The CDR3 contains 14 residues. Germline V gene data show CDR1 as MNHEY and CDR2 as SVGAGI. Trimming shortened V by 0 bases and J by 5 bases, and 8 bases separated the two germline ends. The CDR3 DNA is TGTGCCAGCAGTTACTCGGGGCAGAACAATGAGCAGTTCTTC. Translation gives CASSYSGQNNEQFF.

This clonotype has only a few counts. The gene calls are TRBV20-1 and TRBJ1-2; D remains ambiguous. Trimming removed 2 bases at V and 5 bases at J, with 18 bases between. Germline loops: CDR1 DFQATT, CDR2 SNEGSKA (reference sequence). This CDR3 spans 15 amino acids. The CDR3 nucleotides are TGCAGTGCTAGAAACAGATTCGAGGTGCGGTATGGCTACACCTTC. It is translated as CSARNRFEVRYGYTF.

The sample holds many counts of this clonotype. The chain is built from TRBV29-1 and TRBJ2-1; 11 nucleotides match TRBD1. This CDR3 comprises 16 residues. Germline V gene lookup returns CDR1 SQVTM and CDR2 ANQGSEA. Losses at the gene ends were 7 bases for V and 7 bases for J; bases not matched to a gene: 15. This chain's CDR3 is CSAPRFGTGGGNEQFF. The CDR3 nucleotides read TGCAGCGCCCCTAGGTTCGGGACAGGGGGAGGGAATGAGCAGTTCTTC.

This clonotype was picked up a small number of times. V usage is TRBV7-2 and J usage is TRBJ2-2; D is uncertain. The CDR3 loop spans 15 amino acids. The germline V gene encodes CDR1 SGHTA and CDR2 FQGNSA. Trimming cost V 5 bases and J 4 bases, with 14 bases left between them. CDR3 loop: CASSLALSTTGELFF. The CDR3, as DNA: TGTGCCAGCAGCCTGGCCCTAAGCACCACCGGGGAGCTGTTTTTT.

The chain links TRBV20-1 to TRBJ2-1, with D tentatively TRBD2 (6 bases). The CDR3 is made up of 15 amino acids. Deletions cut 0 bases from V and 0 bases from J, with 9 bases between. Germline-derived CDR1 and CDR2 are DFQATT and SNEGSKA (reference sequence). The CDR3 loop reads CSARDGGSSYNEQFF. The CDR3 DNA is TGCAGTGCTAGAGATGGGGGGAGCTCCTACAATGAGCAGTTCTTC.

This clonotype was found once. Germline and junction disagree at one end, which may indicate a read error. The V gene is TRBV29-1, the J gene TRBJ2-1; 11 nucleotides match TRBD2. CDR1 SQVTM and CDR2 ANQGSEA come from the germline V gene. The CDR3 runs to 15 residues. CDR3 coding DNA: TGCAGCGTGGACATACTAGCGGGGGTGAAGGATGAGCAGCTCTTC. Its protein product is CSVDILAGVKDEQLF.

The chain recombines TRBV7-3 with TRBJ2-3; a possible D gene is TRBD1 (5 bases). CDR1 SGHTA and CDR2 FQGTGA come from the germline V gene. Trimming left V 5 bases short and J 4 bases short, with 16 bases between. This CDR3 comprises 15 residues. CDR3: CASSLHRSRADTQYF. In nucleotides, the CDR3 is TGTGCCAGCAGCCTCCACCGGTCCAGGGCAGATACGCAGTATTTT.

The chain is built from TRBV5-1 and TRBJ2-5; maybe TRBD2 (6 bases). CDR1 SGHRS and CDR2 YFSETQ come from the germline V gene. Deletions cut 4 bases from V and 5 bases from J, with 12 bases between. The CDR3 runs to 13 residues. The CDR3, as DNA: TGCGCCAGCAGCATGGGACTTTTCGAGACCCAGTACTTC. It codes for CASSMGLFETQYF. Using reference TRBV5-1 and TRBJ2-5 for the parts outside the CDR3, the full variable domain is KAGVTQTPRYLIKTRGQQVTLSCSPISGHRSVSWYQQTPGQGLQFLFEYFSETQRNKGNFPGRFSGRQFSNSRSEMNVSTLELGDSALYLCASSMGLFETQYFGPGTRLLVL.

The rearrangement links TRBV12-3 or TRBV12-4 to TRBJ2-1; tentative D call: TRBD1 (5 bases). The CDR3 loop spans 16 amino acids. V dropped 3 bases and J dropped 0 bases, with 12 bases sitting between them. The CDR3 here is CASSFQGTSSYNEQFF. The CDR3, as DNA: TGTGCCAGCAGTTTCCAGGGCACAAGCTCCTACAATGAGCAGTTCTTC.

The chain employs TRBV6-1 and TRBJ2-7; D is undetermined. Looked up from germline, CDR1 is MNHNS and CDR2 is SASEGT. V was clipped by 0 bases and J by 0 bases, with 9 bases between them. This CDR3 contains 15 residues. CDR3 amino acids: CASSEAQFSSYEQYF. The CDR3 nucleotides are TGTGCCAGCAGTGAAGCGCAGTTTAGCTCCTACGAGCAGTACTTC.

The genes are TRBV18 and TRBJ1-5, with 7 bases lining up with TRBD1. This CDR3 has 14 amino acids. Germline loops: CDR1 KGHSH, CDR2 LQKENI. With 4 bases clipped from V and 4 bases from J, the junction kept 4 bases outside the gene matches. CDR3 sequence reads: CASSRDRLNQPQHF. For the CDR3, the DNA is TGTGCCAGCTCACGGGACAGACTTAATCAGCCCCAGCATTTT.

The table lists this clonotype with many counts. The chain couples TRBV28 to TRBJ2-2; D gene ambiguous. Germline-derived CDR1 and CDR2 are MDHEN and SYDVKM. V was cut by 7 bases and J by 0 bases, with 9 bases left in between. This CDR3 spans 14 amino acids. CDR3 protein: CASIAGPNTGELFF. The CDR3 nucleotides are TGTGCCAGCATTGCCGGGCCGAACACCGGGGAGCTGTTTTTT.

The chain employs TRBV27 and TRBJ1-3, with D possibly TRBD1 on 5 matching bases. Germline V lookup: CDR1 MNHEY, CDR2 SMNVEV (reference sequence). The CDR3 runs to 15 residues. The ends were cut back, 6 bases at V and 5 bases at J, with 17 bases in the middle. The CDR3 DNA reads TGTGCCAGCAGCGCCGGAAGGGGCGGAAGAAACACCATATATTTT. Translation: CASSAGRGGRNTIYF.

The gene calls are TRBV11-2 and TRBJ2-5; 8 positions agree with TRBD1. Trimming cost V 5 bases and J 5 bases; bases outside gene matches: 4. CDR1 is SGHAT, CDR2 FQNNGV, per germline. CDR3 length: 13 residues. The CDR3 sequence is CASSRDRRETQYF. For the CDR3, the DNA is TGTGCCAGCAGCCGGGACAGGAGGGAGACCCAGTACTTC. Full variable domain (missing parts from reference TRBV11-2 and TRBJ2-5): EAGVAQSPRYKIIEKRQSVAFWCNPISGHATLYWYQQILGQGPKLLIQFQNNGVVDDSQLPKDRFSAERLKGVDSTLKIQPAKLEDSAVYLCASSRDRRETQYFGPGTRLLVL.

The chain joins TRBV19 to TRBJ2-2; D not resolved. V lost 6 bases to trimming and J lost 5 bases, with 10 bases between them. Germline V gives CDR1 LNHDA, CDR2 SQIVND (reference sequence). This CDR3 has 13 amino acids. The DNA for the CDR3 is TGTGCCAGTAGCGTCGTTCCGACCGGGGAGCTGTTTTTT. It translates to CASSVVPTGELFF.

The chain recombines TRBV5-1 with TRBJ1-1; TRBD1 might be the D (6 bases). V dropped 0 bases and J dropped 6 bases, with 12 bases sitting between them. CDR1 SGHRS and CDR2 YFSETQ come from the germline V gene. This CDR3 contains 14 residues. The DNA of the CDR3 is TGCGCCAGCAGCTTGGCGTGGGGGGCATCTGAAGCTTTCTTT. It translates to CASSLAWGASEAFF.

The J gene is TRBJ1-1, the V gene TRBV5-5; perhaps TRBD1 as D (6 bases). V lost 0 bases to trimming and J lost 4 bases, with 10 bases between them. This CDR3 region has 14 residues. From germline, CDR1 is SGHKS and CDR2 YYEKEE (reference sequence). This CDR3 is CASSLEGGFTEAFF. The DNA for the CDR3 is TGTGCCAGCAGCTTGGAGGGGGGGTTCACTGAAGCTTTCTTT.

This clonotype has ten or more counts. V usage is TRBV5-8 and J usage is TRBJ2-7; D remains ambiguous. Trimming cost V 6 bases and J 2 bases, with 12 bases left between them. The germline CDR1 and CDR2 sequences are SGHTS and YDEGEE. The CDR3 is 13 amino acids. This CDR3 reads CASNPDSTYEQYF. The CDR3 nucleotides read TGTGCCAGCAATCCAGACTCCACCTACGAGCAGTACTTC.

A few counts support this clonotype. The chain carries TRBV10-1 and TRBJ2-5; 7 nucleotides match TRBD1. The CDR3 spans 15 residues. V shed 6 bases, J shed 3 bases, and the junction held 10 bases outside the gene matches. Germline CDR1 is WNHNN and CDR2 is SYGVQD (reference sequence). DNA for the CDR3: TGCGCCAGCAGCCCCGGATGGGACAGCAAAGAGACCCAGTACTTC. The encoded protein is CASSPGWDSKETQYF.

This clonotype came up a few times. The V call is TRBV4-3, the J call TRBJ2-3; 10 bases are a match to TRBD2. The J segment lost 4 bases and the V segment lost 4 bases, leaving 5 bases of the junction unmatched. This CDR3 contains 15 residues. Germline V gives CDR1 LGHNA, CDR2 YSLEER. The CDR3 DNA sequence: TGCGCCAGCAGCCTTCAGCGGGGGGGCCCAGATACGCAGTATTTT. It codes for CASSLQRGGPDTQYF.

Many counts were recorded for this clonotype. This chain connects TRBV5-1 to TRBJ2-5, with D unclear. Trimming pared 1 base from V and 0 bases from J, leaving 7 bases between. This CDR3 has 14 amino acids. Germline-derived CDR1 and CDR2 are SGHRS and YFSETQ. The CDR3 protein is CASSLLEDQETQYF. The CDR3 nucleotides are TGCGCCAGCAGCTTGCTCGAGGACCAAGAGACCCAGTACTTC.

This clonotype was detected only once. The chain uses TRBV5-1 and TRBJ1-1; 8 positions match TRBD1. J gave up 3 bases and V 3 bases, and 7 bases lay outside the gene matches. The CDR3 runs to 15 residues. Germline-derived CDR1 and CDR2 are SGHRS and YFSETQ. DNA for the CDR3: TGCGCCAGCAGCTCCCGGACAGGGAAAGACACTGAAGCTTTCTTT. Protein: CASSSRTGKDTEAFF.

The J gene is TRBJ1-5, the V gene TRBV6-2 or TRBV6-3, with D uncertain. Trimming took off 5 bases at V and 1 base at J, with 12 bases between the two ends. CDR1 is MNHEY and CDR2 is SVGEGT in the germline V gene. This CDR3 spans 15 amino acids. CDR3 DNA sequence: TGTGCCAGCAGTACATACAGTGGGAGCAATCAGCCCCAGCATTTT. Translation: CASSTYSGSNQPQHF.